The TCR beta chain under discussion was sequenced for a study of cytomegalovirus exposure and HLA in healthy donors. Study findings and constraints: As was reported, the HLA-A and HLA-B alleles of most subjects were accurately predicted from TCR beta sequences.

Concerning this clone itself: Its antigen is unidentified.

From germline, CDR1 is LGHNT and CDR2 FRNRAP. The CDR3 is made up of 16 amino acids. The PCR ran on 60 Vbeta and 13 Jbeta primers. How the authors handled the data: Approximately 80 million unique TCR beta chains, roughly 11 million of them shared, were counted by a later analysis. Repertoires were generated with immunoSEQ multiplex PCR, while TCRdb's copy carries only in-frame clones and drops some. V and J calls and clone size follow that table, whereas D and trimming were derived from the DNA. The table lists over 90,000 clones, about three fifths of them singletons, with approximately 4.3% in the top ten.

Material for sequencing was PBMCs. The clonotype comes from a human donor in good health. The chain couples TRBV12-5 to TRBJ2-5; 9 nucleotides agree with TRBD2. The DNA end is a closer match to TRBJ2-7, so the J assignment may be wrong. The CDR3 sequence: CASGLSGAGGTYEQYF. The CDR3 DNA is TGTGCTAGTGGTTTGTCTGGAGCGGGAGGAACCTACGAGCAGTACTTC.